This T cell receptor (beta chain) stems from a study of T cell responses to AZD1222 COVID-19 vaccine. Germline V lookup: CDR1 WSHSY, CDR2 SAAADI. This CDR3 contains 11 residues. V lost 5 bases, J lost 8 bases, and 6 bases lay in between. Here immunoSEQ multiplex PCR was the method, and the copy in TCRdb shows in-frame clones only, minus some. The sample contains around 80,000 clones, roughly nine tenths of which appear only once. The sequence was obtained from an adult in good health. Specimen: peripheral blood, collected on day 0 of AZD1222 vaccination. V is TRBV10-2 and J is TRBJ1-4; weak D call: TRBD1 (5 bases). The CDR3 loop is CASSWGEKLFF. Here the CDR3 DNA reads TGCGCCAGCAGTTGGGGGGAAAAACTGTTTTTT.